One T cell receptor (beta chain) is described in this entry. Its specificity is not known. With V trimmed by 3 bases and J by 4 bases, 8 bases remained unmatched. The CDR3 is 14 residues long. Germline V CDR1 and CDR2: DFQATT, SNEGSKA (reference sequence). The data are from a study of T-cell memory formation after mild COVID-19. Study-wide context: TCR clustering was largely donor specific.

TCRdb reprocessed the 5' RACE reads via MiXCR and lists one record per CDR3 protein. The sample comprises 130,000 to 150,000 distinct CDR3 sequences, 6% to 6.5% of which are singletons, and just over 2% rests with the top ten. Study-wide results and caveats: The pre-infection memory compartment contained some responding clones, suggesting cross-reactive memory joined.

The clonotype originates from an adult woman who had mild COVID-19 (a few samples of this study predate the infection). Cell type and time point are not known. Sequences were obtained from PBMCs or a T cell subset sorted from them (not recorded which). The chain has TRBV20-1 and TRBJ1-2; 7 bases map to TRBD1. CDR3 nucleotides: TGCAGTGCTAGCCGAGGGGGCAGGATCTATGGCTACACCTTC. Encoded protein: CSASRGGRIYGYTF.